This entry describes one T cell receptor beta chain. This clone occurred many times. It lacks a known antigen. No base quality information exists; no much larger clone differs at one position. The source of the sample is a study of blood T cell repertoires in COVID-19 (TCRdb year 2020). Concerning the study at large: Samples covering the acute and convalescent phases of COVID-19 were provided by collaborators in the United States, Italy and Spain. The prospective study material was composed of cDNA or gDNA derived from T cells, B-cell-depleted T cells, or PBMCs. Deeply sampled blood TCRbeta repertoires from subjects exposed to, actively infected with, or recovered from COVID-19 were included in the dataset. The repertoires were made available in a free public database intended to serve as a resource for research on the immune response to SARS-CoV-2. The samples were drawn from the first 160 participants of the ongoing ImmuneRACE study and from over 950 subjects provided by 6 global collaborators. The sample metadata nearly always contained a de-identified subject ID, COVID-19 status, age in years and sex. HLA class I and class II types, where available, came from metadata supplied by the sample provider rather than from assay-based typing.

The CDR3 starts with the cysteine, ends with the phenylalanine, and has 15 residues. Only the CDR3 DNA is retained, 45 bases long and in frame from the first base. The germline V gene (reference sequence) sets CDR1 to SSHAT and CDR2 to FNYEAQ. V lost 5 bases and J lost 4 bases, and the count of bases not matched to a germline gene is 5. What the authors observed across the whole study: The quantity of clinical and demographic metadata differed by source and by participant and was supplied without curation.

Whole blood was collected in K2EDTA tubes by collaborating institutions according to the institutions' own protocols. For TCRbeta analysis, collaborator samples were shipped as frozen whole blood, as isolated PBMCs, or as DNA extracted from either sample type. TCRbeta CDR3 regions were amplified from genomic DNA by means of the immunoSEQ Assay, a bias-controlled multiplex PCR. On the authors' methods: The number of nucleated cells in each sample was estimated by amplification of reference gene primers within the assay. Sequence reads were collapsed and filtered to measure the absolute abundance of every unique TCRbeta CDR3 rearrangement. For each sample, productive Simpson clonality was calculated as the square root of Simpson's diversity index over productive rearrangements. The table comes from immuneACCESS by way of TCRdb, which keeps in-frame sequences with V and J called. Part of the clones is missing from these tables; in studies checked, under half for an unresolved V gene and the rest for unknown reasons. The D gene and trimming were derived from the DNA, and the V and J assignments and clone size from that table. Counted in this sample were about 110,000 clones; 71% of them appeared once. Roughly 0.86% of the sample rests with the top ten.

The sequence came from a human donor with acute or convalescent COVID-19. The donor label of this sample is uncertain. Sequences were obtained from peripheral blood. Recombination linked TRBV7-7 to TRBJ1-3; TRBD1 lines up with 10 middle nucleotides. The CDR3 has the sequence CASSATGGPGNTIYF. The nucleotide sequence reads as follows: TGTGCCAGCAGCGCGACAGGGGGCCCGGGAAACACCATATATTTT.